The clone carrying this TCR beta chain has a count of ten or more. This entry is derived from a study of regulatory T cells in long-lasting Graves disease. As to time point: newly diagnosed GD, antithyroid drugs for less than 3 months. PBMC-derived RNA was used for the TCR library. Arm-PCR of CDR3 regions and iRepertoire HTBI primers were used to build TCR beta libraries. One entry per CDR3 protein results from TCRdb running MiXCR on the multiplex PCR reads. The data contain 400,000 to 450,000 distinct CDR3 sequences, roughly 15% of them singletons. This same sample was also part of a study on T cells in Graves' hyperthyroidism and ophthalmopathy.

The sequencing used peripheral blood mononuclear cells (PBMCs), collected at new diagnosis, from a patient treated with antithyroid drugs. The receptor comes from a woman aged 25 to 45 with Graves disease.

Here the CDR3 DNA reads TGTGCCAGCAGTCCTCGCCGTGCAGCGGGTAGCTCCTACGAGCAGTACTTC. This gives the protein CASSPRRAAGSSYEQYF. V gene TRBV12-3 or TRBV12-4 combines with J gene TRBJ2-7; perhaps TRBD2 as D (6 bases). Trimming left V 5 bases short and J 0 bases short, with 20 bases between. This CDR3 is 17 amino acids long.